This TCR beta chain was sequenced for a study of blood T cells in healthy people across ages (dated by TCRdb to between 2014 and 2017). Describing the broader study: Template switching captured roughly one uniquely barcoded TCR beta cDNA molecule per two T cells in model experiments. To track age-related changes in TCR beta repertoire diversity, the study relied on deep sequencing normalized with unique cDNA molecular identifiers. Donors were grouped into four age groups: young (average approximately 16 years), middle-aged (around 39), aged (62) and long-lived (roughly 80). To avoid experimental bias, donors of different ages were distributed randomly across sequencing lanes. The study analyzed two additional independent replicas of 1 million unique cDNA reads from the same blood draw for two donors, one aged 18 to 30 and one aged 80 or older.

The library came from 5' RACE. The sequencer listed for this sample is Illumina HiSeq 2500. A second PCR of roughly 7 to 12 cycles was run with a J-beta primer mix and a sample-barcoded 5' primer. A template-switch 5' adaptor carrying 12 random nucleotides introduced a unique molecular identifier onto each TCR beta cDNA molecule. At least 3 million CDR3-containing paired-end reads were obtained from each sample. All of the RNA was converted into first-strand cDNA using the Mint cDNA synthesis kit, with a TRBC-specific oligonucleotide serving as the primer. Following uracil-DNA glycosylase treatment, a first 18-cycle PCR with universal primers M1SS and BC2_uni_R was performed on all cDNA. In the original analysis: Each sample was normalized by randomly selecting 1 million high-quality reads, each carrying a distinct molecular identifier. Reads with shared molecular identifiers were discarded instead of being binned into consensus sequences. MiTCR, with a Q25 quality threshold and the strictest error-elimination algorithm, was used for CDR3 identification, clonotype clustering and error correction. Lower-bound total TCR beta diversity was estimated with a nonparametric unseen species model using Euler transformation. Through fastp at Q25 and MiXCR, TCRdb rebuilt clones from the public reads, retaining in-frame beta chains. Rows with a matching CDR3 protein are joined into one entry that keeps the most common DNA and genes. None of the V and J calls come from the authors' own analysis; TCRdb made them. The sample table shows some 1.4 million distinct CDR3 sequences, and roughly 40% are seen once. Of the sample, roughly 7.7% is held by the ten largest clones.

Remarks on this clonotype: Which antigen it targets is not known. Per-base qualities were not stored, and no clone one base away is much larger.

Donors were a few dozen systemically healthy Caucasian individuals from Russia aged about 6 to 100 years. Each donor gave about 10 milliliters of peripheral blood, drawn into EDTA-treated Vacutainer tubes. PBMCs were isolated by Ficoll-Paque density-gradient centrifugation, with at least 6 million obtained per sample. Trizol reagent was used to extract total RNA from PBMCs, with at least 5 micrograms per sample. For every donor, an aliquot of PBMCs went through flow cytometry to measure the percentages of naive CD45RAhigh/CD27high T cells. Reading from cysteine to phenylalanine, the CDR3 counts 15 amino acids. The entry retains the CDR3 DNA only, 45 bases that are in frame from base 1. CDR1 and CDR2 are drawn from the germline V gene: MDHEN, SYDVKM. The trim is 3 bases for V and 8 bases for J, with a gap of 16 bases between the germline ends. Study-wide conclusions, independent of this receptor: Compared with the aged group, the long-lived group had more naive CD4+ T cells, fewer expanded clones and increased TCR diversity, a pattern suggesting age selection. Because the CMV infection status of the donors was unknown, age-related changes in expanded clonotypes may potentially have been confounded. As age increased, observed TCR beta diversity per million T cells dropped in a roughly linear way, and a significant reduction was already evident by age around 41. Estimates of total diversity based on one million sequenced T cells were regarded as lower bounds and as underestimates. A strong correlation was found between observed TCR beta diversity and the percentage of naive T cells measured by flow cytometry. Bulk unsorted PBMC profiling prevented conclusive comparison of naive and antigen-experienced compartments.

The sequence was collected from a woman between 18 and 30 years old in good health. The chain couples TRBV28 to TRBJ1-4, with a tentative D gene TRBD1 over 5 matching bases. The sequenced sample was blood. Here the CDR3 is given as CASSFSGTGIEKLFF. The DNA sequence follows: TGTGCCAGCAGTTTTTCAGGGACGGGAATAGAAAAACTGTTTTTT. Supplemented by the reference TRBV28 and TRBJ1-4 proteins around the CDR3, the complete variable domain is DVKVTQSSRYLVKRTGEKVFLECVQDMDHENMFWYRQDPGLGLRLIYFSYDVKMKEKGDIPEGYSVSREKKERFSLILESASTNQTSMYLCASSFSGTGIEKLFFGSGTQLSVL.